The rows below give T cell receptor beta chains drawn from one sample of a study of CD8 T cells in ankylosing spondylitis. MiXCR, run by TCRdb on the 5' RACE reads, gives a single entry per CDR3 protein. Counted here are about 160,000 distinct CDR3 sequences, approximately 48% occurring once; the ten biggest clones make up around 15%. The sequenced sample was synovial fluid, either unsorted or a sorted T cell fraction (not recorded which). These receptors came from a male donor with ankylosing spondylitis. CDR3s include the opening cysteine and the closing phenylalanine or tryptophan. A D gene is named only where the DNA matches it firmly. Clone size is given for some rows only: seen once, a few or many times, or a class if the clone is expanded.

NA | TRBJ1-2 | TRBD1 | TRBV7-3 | TGTGCCAGCAGCTTATGGGACAGGGGATATGGCTACACCTTC | CASSLWDRGYGYTF
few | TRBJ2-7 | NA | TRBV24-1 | TGTGCCACCAGTGTTCATTTGGTAATCATCTGCTACGAGCAGTACTTC | CATSVHLVIICYEQYF
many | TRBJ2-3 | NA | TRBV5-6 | TGTGCCAGCAGCTTGGAAGATACGCAGTATTTT | CASSLEDTQYF
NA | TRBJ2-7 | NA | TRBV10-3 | TGTGCCATCAATACTAGGTTCTCCCACGAGCAGTACTTC | CAINTRFSHEQYF
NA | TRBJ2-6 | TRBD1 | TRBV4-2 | TGTGCCAGCAGCCAAGATCGTGAACAGGGGGCCTCTGGGGCCAACGTCCTGACTTTC | CASSQDREQGASGANVLTF
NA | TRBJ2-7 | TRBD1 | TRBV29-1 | TGCAGCGTTGGATTGGGACAGGGGGACGAGCAGTACTTC | CSVGLGQGDEQYF
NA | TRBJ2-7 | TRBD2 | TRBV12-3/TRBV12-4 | TGTGCCAGCAGTAGGACTAGCGCAACAAACTCCTACGAGCAGTACTTC | CASSRTSATNSYEQYF
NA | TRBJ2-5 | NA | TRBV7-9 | TGTGCCAGCAGCTTAAATTGGAGGGAGACCCAGTACTTC | CASSLNWRETQYF
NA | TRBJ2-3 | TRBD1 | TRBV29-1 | TGCAGCGTTGAAGGGACAGGGGCCCGCACAGATACGCAGTATTTT | CSVEGTGARTDTQYF
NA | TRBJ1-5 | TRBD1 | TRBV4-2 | TGTGCCAGCAGCCACCACAGGACAGGGCCACAGCCCCAGCATTTT | CASSHHRTGPQPQHF
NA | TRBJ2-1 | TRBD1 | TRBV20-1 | TGCAGTGCTAGACTACAGGGGAACAATGAGCAGTTCTTC | CSARLQGNNEQFF
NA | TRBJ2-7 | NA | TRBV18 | TGTGCCAGCTCACATAGCGGTAGCTCCTACGAGCAGTACTTC | CASSHSGSSYEQYF
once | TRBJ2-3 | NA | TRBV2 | TGTGCCAGCAGTGGGGCGAACAGGGTTGCAGATACGCAGTATTTT | CASSGANRVADTQYF
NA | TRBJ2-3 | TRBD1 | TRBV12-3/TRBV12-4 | TGTGCCAGCAGTTTTCCGGGACAGGGGCCAGATACGCAGTATTTT | CASSFPGQGPDTQYF
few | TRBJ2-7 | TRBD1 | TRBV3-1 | TGTGCCAGCAGCCAGATCAGGGGGCCTTCCTACGAGCAGTACTTC | CASSQIRGPSYEQYF
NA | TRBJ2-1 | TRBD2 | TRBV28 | TGTGCCAGCAGTGCGACCGGGACTAGCGGGAGTCGTGGCAATGAGCAGTTCTTC | CASSATGTSGSRGNEQFF
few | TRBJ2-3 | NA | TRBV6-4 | TGTGCCAGCAGTGAGATTCTGGGGGCCGATACGCAGTATTTT | CASSEILGADTQYF
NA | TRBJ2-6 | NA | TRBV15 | TGTGCCACCAGCAGAGAACAGGCCTCTGGGGCCAACGTCCTGACTTTC | CATSREQASGANVLTF
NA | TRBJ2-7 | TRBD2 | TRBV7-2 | TGTGCCAGCAGCTTCTATGTGTGGGGGGGACCCTACGAGCAGTACTTC | CASSFYVWGGPYEQYF
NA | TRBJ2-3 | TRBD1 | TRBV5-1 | TGCGCCAGCAGCTTGTATTGGGGACAGGGTTTCGCAGATACGCAGTATTTT | CASSLYWGQGFADTQYF
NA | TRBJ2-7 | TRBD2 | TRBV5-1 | TGCGCCAGCAGCTTGGGCGTTGCTAGCGGGAAAATTTACGAGCAGTACTTC | CASSLGVASGKIYEQYF
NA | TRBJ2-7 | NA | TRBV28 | TGTGCCAGCAGTTCCGGTCGGGACACGCCCTACGAGCAGTACTTC | CASSSGRDTPYEQYF
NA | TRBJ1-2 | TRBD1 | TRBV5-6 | TGTGCCAGCAGCCCAGGACAGGGGGGTGGCTACACCTTC | CASSPGQGGGYTF
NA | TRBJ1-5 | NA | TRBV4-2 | TGTGCCAGCAGCCAAGATCCTTTATCAGGCCACAATCAGCCCCAGCATTTT | CASSQDPLSGHNQPQHF
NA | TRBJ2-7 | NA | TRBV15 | TGTGCCACCAGCAGAGATCGGAGCCATTCGGACTCCTACGAGCAGTACTTC | CATSRDRSHSDSYEQYF
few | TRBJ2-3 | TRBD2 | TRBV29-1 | TGCAGCGGCAACGGGCCTAGCGGGGATACGCAGTATTTT | CSGNGPSGDTQYF
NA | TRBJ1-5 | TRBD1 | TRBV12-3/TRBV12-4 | TGTGCCAGCAGTCGATGGGGACAGGGGTTTGTTGCGAATCAGCCCCAGCATTTT | CASSRWGQGFVANQPQHF
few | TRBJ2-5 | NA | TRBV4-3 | TGCGCCAGCAGCCAAGCTTGGGGGAACTTCCAAGAGACCCAGTACTTC | CASSQAWGNFQETQYF
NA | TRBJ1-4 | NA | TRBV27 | TGTGCCACCTCAAACGGGGCGCGAGGTGAAAAACTGTTTTTT | CATSNGARGEKLFF
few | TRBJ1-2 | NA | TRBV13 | TGTGCCAGCAGCTCAGTAGGGGCGACCTATGGCTACACCTTC | CASSSVGATYGYTF
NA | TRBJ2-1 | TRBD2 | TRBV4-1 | TGCGCCAGCAGCCACCCCTTCAGTAGCGGGGGGCCTTTCTCCTACAATGAGCAGTTCTTC | CASSHPFSSGGPFSYNEQFF
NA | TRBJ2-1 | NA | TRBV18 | TGTGCCAGCTCACTCCCCCTAGCTTTTCCTGAGCAGTTCTTC | CASSLPLAFPEQFF
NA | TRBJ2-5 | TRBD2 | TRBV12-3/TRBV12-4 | TGTGCCAGCATGGGACTAGCGGGACCAGAGGAGACCCAGTACTTC | CASMGLAGPEETQYF
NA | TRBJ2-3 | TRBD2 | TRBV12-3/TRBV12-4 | TGTGCCAGCAGGCGACTAGCGGGAGCAACAGATACGCAGTATTTT | CASRRLAGATDTQYF
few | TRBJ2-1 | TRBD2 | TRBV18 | TGTGCCAGCTCCCGGGGTAGCGGGACCAATGAGCAGTTCTTC | CASSRGSGTNEQFF
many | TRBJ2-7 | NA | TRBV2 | TGTGCCAGCAGTGTCTTGTTATACGAGCAGTACTTC | CASSVLLYEQYF
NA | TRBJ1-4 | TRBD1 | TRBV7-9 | TGTGCCAGCAGTTACAGGGGAAAGACATTTGATGAAAAACTGTTTTTT | CASSYRGKTFDEKLFF
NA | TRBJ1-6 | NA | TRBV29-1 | TGCAGCGTCTCAGAGAGGGCAGGGTACGATTCACCCCTCCACTTT | CSVSERAGYDSPLHF
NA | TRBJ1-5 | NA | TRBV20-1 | TGCAGTGCTGTCGCTTTGTCTCGCAATCAGCCCCAGCATTTT | CSAVALSRNQPQHF
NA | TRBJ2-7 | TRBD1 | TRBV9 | TGTGCCAGCAGCGTAGAGGGGGCCCCTTACGAGCAGTACTTC | CASSVEGAPYEQYF
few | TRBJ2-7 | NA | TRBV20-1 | TGCAGTGCTGAGGCCCGATGGGACAGGGCGGCTAGCGGGAGATACGAGCAGTACTTC | CSAEARWDRAASGRYEQYF
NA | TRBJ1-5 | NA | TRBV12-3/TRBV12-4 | TGTGCCAGCAGCCTCCCGGGACCGGGCCAACATCAGCCCCAGCATTTT | CASSLPGPGQHQPQHF
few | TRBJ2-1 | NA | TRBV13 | TGTGCCAGCAAGGGACTCTCCAATGAGCAGTTCTTC | CASKGLSNEQFF
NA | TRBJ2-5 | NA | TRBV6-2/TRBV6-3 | TGTGCCAGCAGTACCCCCTTTTGGGGGGGCCCGGGTTGGGGCCAAGAGACCCAGTACTTC | CASSTPFWGGPGWGQETQYF
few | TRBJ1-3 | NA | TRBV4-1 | TGCGCCAGCAGGGCCAGGGCGTCTGGAAACACCATATATTTT | CASRARASGNTIYF
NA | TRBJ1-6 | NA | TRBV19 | TGTGCCAGTAGTATCGGGGGCGGACATTCACCCCTCCACTTT | CASSIGGGHSPLHF
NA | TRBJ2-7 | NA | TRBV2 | TGTGCCAGCAGTGCTGCACTAGATGGGGGAGCTTACGAGCAGTACTTC | CASSAALDGGAYEQYF
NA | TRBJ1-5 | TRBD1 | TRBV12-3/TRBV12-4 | TGTGCCAGCAGTTTGGGGTGGACAGGGGGCAATCAGCCCCAGCATTTT | CASSLGWTGGNQPQHF
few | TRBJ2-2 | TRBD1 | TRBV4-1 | TGCGCCAGCAGCCTCGGGACAGGGTACACCGGGGAGCTGTTTTTT | CASSLGTGYTGELFF
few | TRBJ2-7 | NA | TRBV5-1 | TGCGCCAGCAGCCTGGGAATTCCCTACGAGCAGTACTTC | CASSLGIPYEQYF
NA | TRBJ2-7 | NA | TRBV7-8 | TGTGCCAGCAGCTTAGTTGCCCCCGCGGAGCAGTACTTC | CASSLVAPAEQYF
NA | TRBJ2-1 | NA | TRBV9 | TGTGCCAGCAGCGTACGGGGAGCGGTATCCTACAATGAGCAGTTCTTC | CASSVRGAVSYNEQFF
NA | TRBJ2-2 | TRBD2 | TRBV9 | TGTGCCAGCAGCCTCCGACTAGCGGGGGGGCCTGTAGGCGGGGAGCTGTTTTTT | CASSLRLAGGPVGGELFF
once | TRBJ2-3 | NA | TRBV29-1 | TGCAGCGGCCAGGGCGGGCACACCACAGATACGCAGTATTTT | CSGQGGHTTDTQYF
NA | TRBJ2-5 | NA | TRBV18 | TGTGCCAGCTCACCCCAACTCCGGGAGACCCAGTACTTC | CASSPQLRETQYF